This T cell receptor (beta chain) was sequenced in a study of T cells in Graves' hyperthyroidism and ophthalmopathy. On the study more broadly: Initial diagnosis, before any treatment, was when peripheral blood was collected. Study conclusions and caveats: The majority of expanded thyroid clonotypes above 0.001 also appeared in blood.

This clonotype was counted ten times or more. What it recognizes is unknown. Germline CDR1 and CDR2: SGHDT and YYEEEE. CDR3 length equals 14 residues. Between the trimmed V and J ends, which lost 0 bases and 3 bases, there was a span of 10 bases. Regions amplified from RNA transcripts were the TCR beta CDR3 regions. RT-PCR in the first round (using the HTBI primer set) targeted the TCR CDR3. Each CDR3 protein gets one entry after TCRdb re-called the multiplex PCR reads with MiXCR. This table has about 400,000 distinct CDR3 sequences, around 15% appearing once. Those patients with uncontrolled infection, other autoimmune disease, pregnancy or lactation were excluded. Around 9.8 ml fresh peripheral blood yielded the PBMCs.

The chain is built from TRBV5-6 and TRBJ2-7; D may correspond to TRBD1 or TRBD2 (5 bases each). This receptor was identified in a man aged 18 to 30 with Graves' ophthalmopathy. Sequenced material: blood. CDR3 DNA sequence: TGTGCCAGCAGCTTGGCCGGGGACGGCTACGAGCAGTACTTC. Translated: CASSLAGDGYEQYF.